The sequence of this T cell receptor beta chain was determined in a study of blood T cell repertoires in COVID-19. This clone was counted a few times. Clones were read by immunoSEQ multiplex PCR, and TCRdb kept only the in-frame ones, dropping some. The profile shows fewer than 150,000 clones, roughly 89% of them singletons. The CDR3 loop spans 16 amino acids. The V and J ends lost 5 bases and 2 bases respectively, with 19 bases between them. CDR1 MGHRA and CDR2 YSYEKL come from the germline V gene. The sample was peripheral blood. The sequence was collected from a woman aged 55-69 years with COVID-19, enrolled during active disease. The chain uses TRBV4-1 and TRBJ2-7, with D maybe TRBD2 (6 bases). CDR3 sequence reads: CASSDAWRGAAYEQYF. The CDR3 DNA reads TGCGCCAGCAGCGATGCCTGGCGGGGCGCTGCCTACGAGCAGTACTTC.